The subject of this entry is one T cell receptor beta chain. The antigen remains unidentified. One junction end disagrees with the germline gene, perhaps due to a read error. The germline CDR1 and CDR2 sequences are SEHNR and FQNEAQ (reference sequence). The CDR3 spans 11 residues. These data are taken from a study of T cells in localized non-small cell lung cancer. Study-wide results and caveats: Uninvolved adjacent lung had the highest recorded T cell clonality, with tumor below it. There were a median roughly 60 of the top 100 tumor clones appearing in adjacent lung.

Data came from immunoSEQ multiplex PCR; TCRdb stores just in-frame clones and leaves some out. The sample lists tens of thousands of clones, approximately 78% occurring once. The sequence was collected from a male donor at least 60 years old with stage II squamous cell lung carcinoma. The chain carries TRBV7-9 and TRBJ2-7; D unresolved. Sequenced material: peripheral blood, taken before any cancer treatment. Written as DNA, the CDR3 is TGTGCCAGCAGCTTAGCGGAACACCGAATCTTC. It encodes CASSLAEHRIF.